The next 5 T cell receptor beta chains were all read from a single sample in a study of PD-1 blockade in classical Hodgkin lymphoma. With no exception, relapse followed autologous stem cell transplantation in all patients, and brentuximab vedotin exposure varied. Researchers report purifying CD4+ T cells from thawed PBMCs by magnetic negative selection. Produced via immunoSEQ multiplex PCR; TCRdb's table is partial and in-frame only. Of around 17,000 clones in the sample, around four fifths were seen once. Specimen: CD4+ T cells from blood, collected at baseline. Receptor source: a human donor with classical Hodgkin lymphoma.

The J gene is TRBJ2-1, the V gene TRBV11-2; a possible D gene is TRBD1 (5 bases). Per the germline V gene, CDR1 is SGHAT and CDR2 is FQNNGV. The length of the CDR3 is 12 residues. V was clipped by 5 bases and J by 10 bases, with 12 bases between them. The CDR3 here is CASSTTVNEQFF. The CDR3 DNA reads TGTGCCAGCAGCACGACAGTAAACGAGCAGTTCTTC.

This clone was seen only a few times. This sequence joins TRBV7-9 and TRBJ1-3; unclear D gene. V gave up 3 bases and J gave up 2 bases, with 2 bases separating them. This CDR3 is 12 amino acids long. The germline V gene encodes CDR1 SEHNR and CDR2 FQNEAQ (reference sequence). CDR3 sequence (DNA): TGTGCCAGCAGCTTTCCTGGAAACACCATATATTTT. As protein: CASSFPGNTIYF.

This chain uses TRBV27 with TRBJ2-5; D possibly matches TRBD1 or TRBD2 (5 bases each). The V end was cut by 2 bases, the J end by 5 bases, with 15 bases between. This CDR3 spans 15 amino acids. Germline-derived CDR1 and CDR2 are MNHEY and SMNVEV (reference sequence). The CDR3 sequence: CASSLSLGEWETQYF. CDR3 nucleotides: TGTGCCAGCAGTTTAAGTTTGGGGGAGTGGGAGACCCAGTACTTC.

The rearrangement links TRBV6-6 to TRBJ2-1; 7 nucleotides align to TRBD1. V was clipped by 2 bases and J by 5 bases; unmatched bases: 6. CDR1 MNHNY and CDR2 SVGAGI come from the germline V gene (reference sequence). CDR3 length equals 15 residues. The CDR3 spells CASSYEGAVNNEQFF. In DNA form, the CDR3 reads TGTGCCAGCAGTTACGAGGGGGCGGTTAACAATGAGCAGTTCTTC.

This clone was observed a few times. DNA of the CDR3: TGTGCCAGCAGTGAGCAGGGGAATTCCTATGAGCAGTTCTTC. It codes for CASSEQGNSYEQFF. The rearrangement joins TRBV6-4 to TRBJ2-1; weak D call: TRBD1 (6 bases). Trimming shortened V by 3 bases and J by 8 bases, and 14 bases separated the two germline ends. The CDR3 runs 14 residues. Germline assignment: CDR1 MRHNA and CDR2 SNTAGT.